A selection of T cell receptor beta chains follows, all from one sample in a study of cytomegalovirus exposure and HLA in healthy donors. This table comes from immunoSEQ multiplex PCR, and its TCRdb copy is limited to in-frame clones, with some not included. The table lists about 130,000 clones, around four fifths of them singletons. The sample was PBMCs. These receptors all stem from a woman in her thirties or forties in good health and CMV-seropositive. CDR3s include the opening cysteine and the closing phenylalanine or tryptophan. The order of the fields is D gene, V gene, clone size, CDR3 protein. D genes are given only for firm matches. Clone size is not always given. Where it is, it says once, few, many or a class for expanded clones.

D: TRBD2
V: TRBV15
size: -
CDR3: CATSGGGTDTQYF

D: -
V: TRBV7-9
size: -
CDR3: CASSHGTNSGNTIYF

D: -
V: TRBV6-4
size: once
CDR3: CASSDQLAFSTDTQYF

D: TRBD2
V: TRBV5-1
size: -
CDR3: CASSLAGRNNEQFF

D: -
V: TRBV6-5
size: -
CDR3: CASTRGQGTEAFF

D: TRBD2
V: TRBV4-3
size: -
CDR3: CASSRTSGVNEQFF

D: TRBD2
V: TRBV14
size: -
CDR3: CASSLLSGNYNEQFF

D: TRBD1
V: TRBV6-1
size: -
CDR3: CASSAGQGGEKLFF

D: -
V: TRBV7-2
size: once
CDR3: CASSPATWGFNEKLFF

D: -
V: TRBV4-1
size: few
CDR3: CASSQGADTEAFF

D: -
V: TRBV27
size: -
CDR3: CASSLLGGGGTDTQYF

D: -
V: TRBV6-1
size: -
CDR3: CASSVSGVNYGYTF

D: -
V: TRBV27
size: -
CDR3: CASSPFPREGRNEKLFF

D: -
V: TRBV7-9
size: -
CDR3: CASSAPQGGTEAFF

D: TRBD1
V: TRBV10-3
size: -
CDR3: CAISASGQDSYNEQFF

D: -
V: TRBV19
size: -
CDR3: CASRRDPGPLAGELFF

D: -
V: TRBV7-2
size: few
CDR3: CASSLASKGEETQYF

D: -
V: TRBV4-1
size: -
CDR3: CASSQDLYSSGNTIYF

D: TRBD1
V: TRBV10-3
size: -
CDR3: CAISSTGGSSTDTQYF

D: TRBD1
V: TRBV6-5
size: -
CDR3: CASNQQGSRGYTF

D: -
V: TRBV27
size: -
CDR3: CASRSGRSYEQYF

D: -
V: TRBV19
size: -
CDR3: CASRLQATEQPQHF

D: -
V: TRBV19
size: -
CDR3: CASSIGVDYGYTF

D: TRBD1
V: TRBV15
size: -
CDR3: CATSRDRGYEQYF

D: TRBD2
V: TRBV28
size: -
CDR3: CASSSPRERDHNEQFF

D: TRBD1
V: TRBV29-1
size: -
CDR3: CSVEAFGGTGRNNEQFF

D: TRBD1
V: TRBV7-8
size: -
CDR3: CASSPTGGPGTEAFF

D: TRBD2
V: TRBV5-1
size: -
CDR3: CASSFPGRENEQFF

D: TRBD1
V: TRBV9
size: once
CDR3: CASSGGDREETQYF

D: -
V: TRBV10-3
size: -
CDR3: CAISDSGGENTEAFF

D: TRBD2
V: TRBV9
size: once
CDR3: CASSVGGETQYF

D: -
V: TRBV9
size: few
CDR3: CASSGEGRFAEAFF

D: -
V: TRBV29-1
size: -
CDR3: CSVEGQASANYGYTF

D: TRBD2
V: TRBV7-8
size: once
CDR3: CASSSTSGRARETQYF

D: -
V: TRBV5-4
size: -
CDR3: CASSLAPLARGETQYF